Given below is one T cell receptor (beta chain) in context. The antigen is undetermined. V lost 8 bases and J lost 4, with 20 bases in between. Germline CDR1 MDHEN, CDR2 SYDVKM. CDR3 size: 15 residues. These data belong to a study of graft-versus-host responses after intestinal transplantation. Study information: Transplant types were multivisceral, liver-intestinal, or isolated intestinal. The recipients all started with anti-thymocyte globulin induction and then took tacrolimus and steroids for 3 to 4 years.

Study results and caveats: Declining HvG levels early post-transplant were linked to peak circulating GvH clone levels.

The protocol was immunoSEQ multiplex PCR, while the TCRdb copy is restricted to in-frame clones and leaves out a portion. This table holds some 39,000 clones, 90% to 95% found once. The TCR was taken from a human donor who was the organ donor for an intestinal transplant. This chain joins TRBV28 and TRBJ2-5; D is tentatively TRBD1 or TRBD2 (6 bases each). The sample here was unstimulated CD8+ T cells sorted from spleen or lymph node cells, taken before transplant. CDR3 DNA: TGTGCCAGCGCCGATTTGGGGGGCGCAGGAGAGACCCAGTACTTC. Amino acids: CASADLGGAGETQYF.